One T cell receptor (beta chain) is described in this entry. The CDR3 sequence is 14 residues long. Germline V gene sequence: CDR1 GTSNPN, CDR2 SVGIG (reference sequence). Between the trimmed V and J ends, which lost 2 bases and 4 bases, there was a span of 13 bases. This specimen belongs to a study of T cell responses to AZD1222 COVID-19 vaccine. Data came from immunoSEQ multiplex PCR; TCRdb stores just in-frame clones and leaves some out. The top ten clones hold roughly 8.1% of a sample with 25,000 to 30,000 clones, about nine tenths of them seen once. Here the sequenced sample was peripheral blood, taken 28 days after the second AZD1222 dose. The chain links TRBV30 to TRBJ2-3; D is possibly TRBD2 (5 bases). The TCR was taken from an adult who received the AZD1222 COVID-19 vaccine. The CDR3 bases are TGTGCCTGGAGTATCGGGGTTCGCCCAGATACGCAGTATTTT. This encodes CAWSIGVRPDTQYF.